The next 13 T cell receptor beta chains were all read from a single sample in a study of Ad26.COV2.S vaccination and SARS-CoV-2 variants. Libraries were prepared by immunoSEQ multiplex PCR; TCRdb keeps only in-frame clonotypes and omits some of them. The data show 350,000 to 400,000 clones, about 88% seen once. Treatment of the sample: approximately 18 received Ad26.COV2.S at low or high dose, single or two shots; about five received placebo; per-sample allocation not given. Samples came from day 63 after the first vaccine or placebo injection. The starting material was peripheral blood, obtained in a trial of Ad26.COV2.S vaccine versus placebo. The receptors derive from a person between 18 and 59 years old who received the Ad26.COV2.S COVID-19 vaccine or a placebo.

V and J are TRBV5-8 and TRBJ1-5, with a possible D match to TRBD1 (6 bases). V was clipped by 0 bases and J by 0 bases, with 10 bases between them. The length of the CDR3 is 16 residues. Germline V lookup: CDR1 SGHTS, CDR2 YDEGEE. This CDR3 reads CASSLETGNSNQPQHF. CDR3 sequence (DNA): TGTGCCAGCAGCTTGGAGACAGGTAATAGCAATCAGCCCCAGCATTTT.

This clone was seen just once. The CDR3 is CASRGGKMSNQPQHF. The CDR3, as DNA: TGTGCCAGTAGGGGTGGGAAGATGAGCAATCAGCCCCAGCATTTT. The chain couples TRBV19 to TRBJ1-5; D not certain. From germline, CDR1 is LNHDA and CDR2 SQIVND (reference sequence). The CDR3 totals 15 residues. The V end lost 6 bases, the J end lost 1 base, and 13 bases lay between the germline ends.

The chain employs TRBV10-2 and TRBJ1-1, with 10 bases lining up with TRBD1. The junction had 3 bases not matched to a gene; V was cut back by 5 bases and J by 0 bases. The CDR3 extends over 15 amino acids. Per germline, CDR1 WSHSY and CDR2 SAAADI. The CDR3 is CASSPGQGMNTEAFF. For the CDR3, the DNA is TGCGCCAGCAGTCCGGGACAGGGGATGAACACTGAAGCTTTCTTT.

The chain is built from TRBV3-1 (or the pseudogene TRBV3-2) and TRBJ1-2, with TRBD1 identical over 7 bases. The germline CDR1 and CDR2 sequences are LGHDT and YNNKEL (reference sequence). The CDR3 has 16 residues. The junction had 14 bases not matched to a gene; V was cut back by 6 bases and J by 4 bases. DNA for the CDR3: TGTGCCAGCAGTTTCCTTGGGACAGAACAACTCTATGGCTACACCTTC. It encodes CASSFLGTEQLYGYTF.

The chain has TRBV7-9 and TRBJ1-4; D remains unclear. The germline V gene encodes CDR1 SEHNR and CDR2 FQNEAQ (reference sequence). The CDR3 has 16 amino acids. V lost 2 bases and J lost 0, with 10 bases in between. This CDR3 reads CASSLRGIATNEKLFF. DNA for the CDR3: TGTGCCAGCAGCTTAAGAGGGATTGCAACTAATGAAAAACTGTTTTTT.

The J gene is TRBJ1-1, the V gene TRBV30; 9 bases are a match to TRBD1. Germline loops: CDR1 GTSNPN, CDR2 SVGIG (reference sequence). Losses at the gene ends were 4 bases for V and 2 bases for J; bases not matched to a gene: 5. CDR3 length: 14 amino acids. DNA of the CDR3: TGTGCCTGGAACCCGACAGGGGGAAACACTGAAGCTTTCTTT. Protein sequence: CAWNPTGGNTEAFF.

The V gene is TRBV9, the J gene TRBJ1-6; TRBD1 matches 7 bases. This CDR3 is built from 14 residues. Germline CDR1 SGDLS, CDR2 YYNGEE. The trim removed 6 bases at V and 7 bases at J, leaving 7 bases unmatched. The CDR3 DNA sequence: TGTGCCAGCACGATCGGGACAGAGAATTCACCCCTCCACTTT. Its translation is CASTIGTENSPLHF.

The V gene is TRBV6-5, the J gene TRBJ2-3; 8 positions match TRBD2. The V and J ends lost 5 bases and 0 bases, in that order; junction bases with no gene match: 1. Germline lookup yields CDR1 MNHEY and CDR2 SVGAGI. This CDR3 contains 14 residues. Written as DNA, the CDR3 is TGTGCCAGCAGTCGACTAGCGAGCACAGATACGCAGTATTTT. Its protein is CASSRLASTDTQYF.

The chain combines TRBV11-2 with TRBJ2-7; D gene unclear. Germline CDR1 reads SGHAT; CDR2 reads FQNNGV. The CDR3 spans 13 residues. The V and J ends lost 4 bases and 7 bases respectively, with 14 bases between them. As DNA, the CDR3 is TGTGCCAGCAGCTCTGTAACGAAGGCAGAGCAGTACTTC. This codes for CASSSVTKAEQYF.

This sequence joins TRBV5-5 and TRBJ2-7; 9 positions agree with TRBD1. The CDR3 runs 13 residues. Per the germline V gene, CDR1 is SGHKS and CDR2 is YYEKEE (reference sequence). V dropped 6 bases and J dropped 7; count of bases not matched to a gene: 8. CDR3 nucleotide sequence: TGTGCCAGCATCGGGGGACAGGGAGGTGAGCAGTACTTC. Protein product: CASIGGQGGEQYF.

The J gene is TRBJ2-7, the V gene TRBV5-8; D may be TRBD1 (6 bases). Germline CDR1 and CDR2: SGHTS and YDEGEE. The CDR3 loop spans 14 amino acids. V was clipped by 5 bases and J by 4 bases, with 16 bases between them. The CDR3: CASRGRDKVYEQYF. The CDR3 DNA is TGTGCCAGCAGGGGCCGGGACAAGGTATACGAGCAGTACTTC. The whole variable domain, filled in from reference TRBV5-8 and TRBJ2-7, reads EAGVTQSPTHLIKTRGQQATLRCSPISGHTSVYWYQQALGLGLQFLLWYDEGEERNRGNFPPRFSGRQFPNYSSELNVNALELEDSALYLCASRGRDKVYEQYFGPGTRLTVT.

The J gene is TRBJ1-4, the V gene TRBV10-3; 8 bases are shared with TRBD1. Germline trimming cut 10 bases from V and 4 bases from J; bases unmatched to any gene: 11. Germline V CDR1 and CDR2: ENHRY, SYGVKD. There are 15 residues in the CDR3. This chain's CDR3 is CATARGTGLNEKLFF. The DNA of the CDR3 is TGTGCCACCGCTAGGGGGACAGGACTTAATGAAAAACTGTTTTTT.

V gene TRBV2 combines with J gene TRBJ1-1; tentative D call: TRBD1 (6 bases). V dropped 3 bases and J dropped 1 base, with 6 bases sitting between them. CDR1 is SNHLY and CDR2 is FYNNEI in the germline V gene. There are 13 residues in the CDR3. The CDR3 DNA is TGTGCCAGCAGTGACAGGGGGAACACTGAAGCTTTCTTT. This gives the protein CASSDRGNTEAFF.